This entry lists 22 T cell receptor beta chains sequenced from one sample in a study of response to subunit inactivated influenza vaccine. TCRdb ran MiXCR on the RT-PCR reads and lists one entry per CDR3 protein. The repertoire consists of some 500,000 distinct CDR3 sequences, with 25% occurring once and the leading ten covering over 1.5%. This material consisted of CD4+ T cells sorted from PBMCs, taken roughly 5 days after vaccination. These receptors were obtained from a man aged 45 to 65 who received an inactivated influenza vaccine.

The chain recombines TRBV12-3 or TRBV12-4 with TRBJ2-7, with D hard to call. Trimming removed 6 bases from V and 2 bases from J, with 11 bases in between. The CDR3 extends over 13 amino acids. In DNA form, the CDR3 reads TGTGCCAGCAGCCTACTACAGACCTACGAGCAGTACTTC. This translates into CASSLLQTYEQYF.

The gene calls are TRBV20-1 and TRBJ2-7, with 7 positions matching TRBD1. In germline, CDR1 is DFQATT, CDR2 SNEGSKA (reference sequence). The V gene end was trimmed by 6 bases and the J gene end by 1 base; junction bases not matched to a gene: 6. The CDR3 has 13 residues. CDR3 DNA: TGCAGTGCCATATTGGACAGGTCCTACGAGCAGTACTTC. The encoded protein is CSAILDRSYEQYF.

The chain links TRBV12-3 or TRBV12-4 to TRBJ1-2; 7 positions match TRBD1. Trimming at V came to 6 bases and at J to 3 bases, leaving 7 bases not matched to a gene. The CDR3 consists of 14 residues. Here the CDR3 DNA reads TGTGCCAGCAGCAAGGACAGGAGATACTATGGCTACACCTTC. Amino acid sequence: CASSKDRRYYGYTF.

This clonotype was seen once. J is TRBJ1-6 and V is TRBV9; D may be TRBD1 (6 bases). This CDR3 is 16 amino acids long. Trimming took 0 bases from V and 9 from J, leaving 16 bases between them. Germline loops: CDR1 SGDLS, CDR2 YYNGEE. The CDR3 DNA follows: TGTGCCAGCAGCGTAGGCCCGGGACAACGGGGTTCACCCCTCCACTTT. This encodes CASSVGPGQRGSPLHF.

This clonotype was recorded a few times. The chain employs TRBV6-2 or TRBV6-3 and TRBJ2-1; 7 bases are shared with TRBD1. The CDR3 has 14 residues. The germline CDR1 and CDR2 sequences are MNHEY and SVGEGT. V gave up 6 bases and J gave up 7 bases; unmatched junction bases: 9. The CDR3 nucleotides read TGTGCCAGCAGGTCGACAGGGCCTAGGAATGAGCAGTTCTTC. Encoded protein: CASRSTGPRNEQFF.

J is TRBJ2-7 and V is TRBV10-3, with D perhaps given as TRBD1 or TRBD2 (5 bases each). Trimming removed 5 bases at V and 6 bases at J, with 14 bases between. Germline CDR1 is ENHRY and CDR2 is SYGVKD. CDR3 length: 13 residues. The CDR3 loop is CAISPQGRSEQYF. The CDR3 nucleotides read TGTGCCATCAGTCCCCAGGGACGGAGCGAGCAGTACTTC.

J is TRBJ2-1 and V is TRBV7-9; maybe TRBD2 (6 bases). V gave up 5 bases and J gave up 4 bases, with 15 bases separating them. Germline loops: CDR1 SEHNR, CDR2 FQNEAQ (reference sequence). The CDR3 has 15 residues. This CDR3 reads CASSRIRGRYNEQFF. CDR3 in DNA: TGTGCCAGCAGCCGGATACGGGGGAGGTACAATGAGCAGTTCTTC.

This clonotype was observed a handful of times. The J gene is TRBJ1-6, the V gene TRBV4-3; D is perhaps TRBD1 (6 bases). The CDR3 length is 15 residues. V lost 3 bases to trimming and J lost 9 bases, with 15 bases between them. Looked up from germline, CDR1 is LGHNA and CDR2 is YSLEER. The CDR3 DNA sequence: TGCGCCAGCAGCCAGGCTACAGGGTGGCGTTCACCCCTCCACTTT. Protein product: CASSQATGWRSPLHF.

The chain is built from TRBV9 and TRBJ1-2, with D unresolved. Germline-derived CDR1 and CDR2 are SGDLS and YYNGEE. The CDR3 length is 15 residues. Trimming took 1 base from V and 2 from J, leaving 12 bases between them. The CDR3 protein is CASSVTPDGNYGYTF. The CDR3 DNA reads as TGTGCCAGCAGCGTAACACCCGACGGGAACTATGGCTACACCTTC.

V gene TRBV4-1 combines with J gene TRBJ2-3, with D possibly TRBD1 on 7 matching bases. The CDR3 length is 14 residues. Trimming left V 0 bases short and J 6 bases short, with 10 bases between. Germline V CDR1 and CDR2: MGHRA, YSYEKL. CDR3 in amino acids: CASSQEQGRDTQYF. The CDR3 DNA follows: TGCGCCAGCAGCCAAGAACAGGGGAGGGATACGCAGTATTTT.

This clonotype was found many times. The CDR3: CASSLLRDSYEQYF. The CDR3 DNA is TGTGCCAGCAGTTTACTGAGGGATTCCTACGAGCAGTACTTC. V gene TRBV12-3 or TRBV12-4 combines with J gene TRBJ2-7; a possible D gene is TRBD2 (5 bases). There are 14 residues in the CDR3. Trimming left V 2 bases short and J 1 base short, with 9 bases between.

The chain is built from TRBV20-1 and TRBJ2-1; 12 nucleotides align to TRBD2. V shed 1 base and J 1 base; nucleotides not matched to a gene: 11. This CDR3 is 19 amino acids long. CDR1 DFQATT and CDR2 SNEGSKA come from the germline V gene (reference sequence). The DNA of the CDR3 is TGCAGTGCTAGAGTGTTGGCTAGCGGGGGGGATCAATCCTACAATGAGCAGTTCTTC. This gives the protein CSARVLASGGDQSYNEQFF.

This clonotype has more than one count but fewer than ten. This chain links TRBV6-2 or TRBV6-3 with TRBJ2-1; D is undetermined. This CDR3 region has 14 residues. Germline CDR1 and CDR2: MNHEY and SVGEGT. Trimming removed 6 bases from V and 3 bases from J, with 12 bases in between. As DNA, the CDR3 is TGTGCCAGCAGCTTTATGCTAGGCTACAATGAGCAGTTCTTC. Its protein product is CASSFMLGYNEQFF.

The table lists this clonotype with a few counts. V gene TRBV5-1 combines with J gene TRBJ2-1, with D uncertain. V lost 0 bases, J lost 4 bases, and 8 bases lay in between. In germline, CDR1 is SGHRS, CDR2 YFSETQ. The CDR3 sequence is 14 residues long. The CDR3 region has the DNA TGCGCCAGCAGCTTGGAGCTCCCGTACAATGAGCAGTTCTTC. Translated: CASSLELPYNEQFF. Variable domain in full (rest from reference TRBV5-1 and TRBJ2-1): KAGVTQTPRYLIKTRGQQVTLSCSPISGHRSVSWYQQTPGQGLQFLFEYFSETQRNKGNFPGRFSGRQFSNSRSEMNVSTLELGDSALYLCASSLELPYNEQFFGPGTRLTVL.

This rearrangement joins TRBV19 to TRBJ2-5; 7 positions agree with TRBD2. CDR1 is LNHDA, CDR2 SQIVND, per germline (reference sequence). Losses at the gene ends were 5 bases for V and 4 bases for J; bases not matched to a gene: 10. This CDR3 has 15 residues. In nucleotides, the CDR3 is TGTGCCAGTAGTCTTCTGGCGGGGGTCAGAGAGACCCAGTACTTC. The encoded protein is CASSLLAGVRETQYF.

The sample holds a few counts of this clonotype. This chain joins TRBV7-6 and TRBJ2-5; 8 bases align to TRBD1. Per the germline V gene, CDR1 is SGHVS and CDR2 is FNYEAQ. Germline trimming cut 5 bases from V and 4 bases from J; bases unmatched to any gene: 15. The CDR3 is 17 amino acids. This CDR3 reads CASSGRPGGMRGETQYF. The CDR3 DNA reads TGTGCCAGCAGCGGCAGACCAGGGGGCATGAGAGGAGAGACCCAGTACTTC.

The chain recombines TRBV5-1 with TRBJ2-2; 11 bases map to TRBD2. This CDR3 has 14 residues. The V gene end was trimmed by 3 bases and the J gene end by 6 bases; junction bases not matched to a gene: 1. Germline V gives CDR1 SGHRS, CDR2 YFSETQ. The CDR3 reads CASSSSGGPGELFF. DNA for the CDR3: TGCGCCAGCAGCTCTAGCGGGGGGCCCGGGGAGCTGTTTTTT. Together with reference TRBV5-1 and TRBJ2-2, the CDR3 gives the full variable domain: KAGVTQTPRYLIKTRGQQVTLSCSPISGHRSVSWYQQTPGQGLQFLFEYFSETQRNKGNFPGRFSGRQFSNSRSEMNVSTLELGDSALYLCASSSSGGPGELFFGEGSRLTVL.

To note about this clonotype: An end of the junction differs from the germline gene, which may be a read error. The chain carries TRBV7-9 and TRBJ1-3, with D unclear. Germline CDR1 SEHNR, CDR2 FQNEAQ (reference sequence). This CDR3 comprises 14 residues. As DNA, the CDR3 is TGTGCCAGCAGCTTACGGGCGCCTGGAAACTCCATATATTTT. This sequence encodes CASSLRAPGNSIYF.

The chain couples TRBV11-3 to TRBJ2-2; TRBD1 agrees at 8 bases. The length of the CDR3 is 16 residues. The V gene's germline CDR1 is SGHNT and CDR2 YENEEA. The V and J ends lost 2 bases and 0 bases, in that order; junction bases with no gene match: 2. The CDR3 DNA sequence: TGTGCCAGCAGCTTACGACAGGGGCCGAACACCGGGGAGCTGTTTTTT. Translation: CASSLRQGPNTGELFF.

The chain carries TRBV2 and TRBJ2-7; D is possibly TRBD1 (6 bases). Trimming removed 7 bases at V and 6 bases at J, with 16 bases between. Germline V gives CDR1 SNHLY, CDR2 FYNNEI. CDR3 length: 13 residues. CDR3 sequence: CASTRAQGSEQYF. CDR3 bases: TGTGCCAGCACAAGGGCGCAGGGGAGCGAGCAGTACTTC.

Only a few counts were recorded for this clonotype. V is TRBV6-5 and J is TRBJ2-1, with 12 bases that match TRBD2. Germline CDR1 reads MNHEY; CDR2 reads SVGAGI. After removal of 3 bases from V and 8 bases from J, the junction contained 8 bases not matched to a gene. The CDR3 is 16 residues long. CDR3 sequence: CASSYAASGGAHEQFF. DNA for the CDR3: TGTGCCAGCAGTTATGCCGCTAGCGGGGGGGCCCATGAGCAGTTCTTC.

V usage is TRBV19 and J usage is TRBJ2-2; D not resolved. There are 15 residues in the CDR3. Germline V gives CDR1 LNHDA, CDR2 SQIVND (reference sequence). V lost 4 bases, J lost 6 bases, and 15 bases lay in between. In DNA, the CDR3 is TGTGCCAGTAGTAATTTGGTAGGGAAGCCCGGGGAGCTGTTTTTT. Amino acids: CASSNLVGKPGELFF. Combining the CDR3 with reference TRBV19 and TRBJ2-2 gives the whole variable domain DGGITQSPKYLFRKEGQNVTLSCEQNLNHDAMYWYRQDPGQGLRLIYYSQIVNDFQKGDIAEGYSVSREKKESFPLTVTSAQKNPTAFYLCASSNLVGKPGELFFGEGSRLTVL.